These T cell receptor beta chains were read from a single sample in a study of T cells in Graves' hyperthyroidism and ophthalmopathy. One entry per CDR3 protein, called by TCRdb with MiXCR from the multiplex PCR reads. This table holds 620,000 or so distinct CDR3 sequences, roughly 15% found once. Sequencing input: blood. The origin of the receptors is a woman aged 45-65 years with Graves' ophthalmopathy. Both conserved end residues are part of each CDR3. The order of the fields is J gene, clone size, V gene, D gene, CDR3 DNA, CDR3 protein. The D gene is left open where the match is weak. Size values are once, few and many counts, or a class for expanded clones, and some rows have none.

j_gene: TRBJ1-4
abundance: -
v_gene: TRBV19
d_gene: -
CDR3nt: TGTGCCAGTAGTATAGGGTGGTCGGAAAAACTGTTTTTT
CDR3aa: CASSIGWSEKLFF

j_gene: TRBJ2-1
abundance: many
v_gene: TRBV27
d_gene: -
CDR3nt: TGTGCCAGCAGCAGAGACAGAACCTACAATGAGCAGTTCTTC
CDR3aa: CASSRDRTYNEQFF

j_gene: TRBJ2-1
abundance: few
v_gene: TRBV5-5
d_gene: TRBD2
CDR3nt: TGTGCCAGCAGCTTGGCCGGGACTAGCGGGAGGTTGTACAATGAGCAGTTCTTC
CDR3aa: CASSLAGTSGRLYNEQFF

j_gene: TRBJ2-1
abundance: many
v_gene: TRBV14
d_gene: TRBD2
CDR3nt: TGTGCCAGCAGCCAAACAGGACTAGCGGCCTACAATGAGCAGTTCTTC
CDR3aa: CASSQTGLAAYNEQFF

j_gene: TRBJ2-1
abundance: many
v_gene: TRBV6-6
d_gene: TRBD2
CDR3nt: TGTGCCAGCAGTTACTCGCTTCCAGGCTCTAGCGGGAGGGCCAACAATGAGCAGTTCTTC
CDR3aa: CASSYSLPGSSGRANNEQFF

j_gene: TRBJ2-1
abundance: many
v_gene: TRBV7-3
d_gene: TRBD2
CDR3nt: TGTGCCAGCAGCCTAAGCGGGAGGGAGAATGAGCAGTTCTTC
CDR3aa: CASSLSGRENEQFF

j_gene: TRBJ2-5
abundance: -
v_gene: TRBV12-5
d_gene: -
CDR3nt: TGTGCTAGTGGTTTGGTACGGGGAGACACATTACGGGAGACCCAGTACTTC
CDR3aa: CASGLVRGDTLRETQYF

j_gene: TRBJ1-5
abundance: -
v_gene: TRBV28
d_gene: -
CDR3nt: TGTGCCAGCAGTTTAAACGTGGGCGTGGGTTCTCAGCCCCAGCATTTT
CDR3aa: CASSLNVGVGSQPQHF

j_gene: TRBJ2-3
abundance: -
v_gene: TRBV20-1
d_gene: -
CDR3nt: TGCAGTGCTAGACTAGCCCACAGCACAGATACGCAGTATTTT
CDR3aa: CSARLAHSTDTQYF

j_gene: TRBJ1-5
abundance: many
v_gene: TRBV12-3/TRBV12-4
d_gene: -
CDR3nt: TGTGCCAGCAGTTTAGGGGGGTGGCTCAATCAGCCCCAGCATTTT
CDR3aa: CASSLGGWLNQPQHF

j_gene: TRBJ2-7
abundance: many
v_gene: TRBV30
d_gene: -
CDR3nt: TGTGCCTGGAGTGTAAACAGTTACGAGCAGTACTTC
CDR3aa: CAWSVNSYEQYF

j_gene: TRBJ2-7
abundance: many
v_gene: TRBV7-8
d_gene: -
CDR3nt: TGTGCCAGCAGCTTACAGGCCCCCTTCGAGCAGTACTTC
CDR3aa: CASSLQAPFEQYF

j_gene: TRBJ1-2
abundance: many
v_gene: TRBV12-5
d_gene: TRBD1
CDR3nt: TGTGCTAGTGCCCTTACAGGGGAGGGTGGCTACACCTTC
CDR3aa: CASALTGEGGYTF

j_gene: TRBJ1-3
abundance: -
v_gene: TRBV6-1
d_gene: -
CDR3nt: TGTGCCAGCAGAGACAAGGTCGTAAACACCATATATTTT
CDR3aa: CASRDKVVNTIYF

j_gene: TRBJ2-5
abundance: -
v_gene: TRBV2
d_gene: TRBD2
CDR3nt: TGTGCCAGCAGGGAAAGCGGGAGGGAGACCCAGTACTTC
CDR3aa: CASRESGRETQYF

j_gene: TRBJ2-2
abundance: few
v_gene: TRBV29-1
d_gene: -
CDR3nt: TGCAGCGGATTTGGGGCGGGGGCAGGCGGGGAGCTGTTTTTT
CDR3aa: CSGFGAGAGGELFF

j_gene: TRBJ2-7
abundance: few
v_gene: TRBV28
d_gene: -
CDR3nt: TGTGCCAGCAGCCTTTTCAGCCCCCCGAAAAGCTACGAGCAGTACTTC
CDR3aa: CASSLFSPPKSYEQYF

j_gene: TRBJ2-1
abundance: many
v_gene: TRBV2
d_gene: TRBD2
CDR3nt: TGTGCCAGCAGTGATCATCGACTAGCGGGAGTCAATGAGCAGTTCTTC
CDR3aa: CASSDHRLAGVNEQFF

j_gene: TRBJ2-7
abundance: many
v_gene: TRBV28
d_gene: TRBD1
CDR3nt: TGTGCCAGCAGTGTTTTGACAGGGGGTTACGAGCAGTACTTC
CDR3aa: CASSVLTGGYEQYF

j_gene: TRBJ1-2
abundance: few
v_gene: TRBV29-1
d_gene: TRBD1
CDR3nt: TGCAGCGCTCAGGGGGTGGACTATGGCTACACCTTC
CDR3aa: CSAQGVDYGYTF

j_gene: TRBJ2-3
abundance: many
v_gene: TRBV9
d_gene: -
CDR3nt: TGTGCCAGCAGCGTCCGAACCGGGACGACCACAGATACGCAGTATTTT
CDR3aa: CASSVRTGTTTDTQYF

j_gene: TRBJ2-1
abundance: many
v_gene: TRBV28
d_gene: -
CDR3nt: TGTGCCAGCACTAAATCCGGTGGGGCGAATGAGCAGTTCTTC
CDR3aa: CASTKSGGANEQFF

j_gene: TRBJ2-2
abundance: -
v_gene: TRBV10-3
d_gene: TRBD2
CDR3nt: TGTGCCATCGGGACTAGCGGGAGAAAAGGTTACGGGGAGCTGTTTTTT
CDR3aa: CAIGTSGRKGYGELFF

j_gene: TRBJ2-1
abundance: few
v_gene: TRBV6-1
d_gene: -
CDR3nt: TGTGCCAGCAGGCGTCCTAGCACCCATCCCCCCAATGAGCAGTTCTTC
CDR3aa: CASRRPSTHPPNEQFF

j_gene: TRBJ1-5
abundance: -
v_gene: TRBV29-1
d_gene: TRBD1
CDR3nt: TGCAGCGTTACCGGGACAGGGGTTAATCAGCCCCAGCATTTT
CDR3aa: CSVTGTGVNQPQHF

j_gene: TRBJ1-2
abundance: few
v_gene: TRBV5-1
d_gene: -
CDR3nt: TGCGCCAGCAGCTTGGAAGGGACATCGGGCTACACCTTC
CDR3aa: CASSLEGTSGYTF

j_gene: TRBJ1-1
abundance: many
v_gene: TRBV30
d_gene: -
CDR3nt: TGTGCCTTAAATACCGGTTTTATGAACACTGAAGCTTTCTTT
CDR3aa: CALNTGFMNTEAFF

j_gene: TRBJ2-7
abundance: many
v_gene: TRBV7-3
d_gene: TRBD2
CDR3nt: TGTGCCAGCAGCCGGGGACTAGCGGGAGGAATTGACGAGCAGTACTTC
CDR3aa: CASSRGLAGGIDEQYF

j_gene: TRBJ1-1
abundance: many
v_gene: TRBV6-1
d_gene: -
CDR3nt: TGTGCCAGCAGTGATGGCCTTAACACTGAAGCTTTCTTT
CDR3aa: CASSDGLNTEAFF

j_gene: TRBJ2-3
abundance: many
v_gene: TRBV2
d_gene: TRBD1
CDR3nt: TGTGCCAGCACTACCCCGGGACAGGTACACGATACGCAGTATTTT
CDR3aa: CASTTPGQVHDTQYF

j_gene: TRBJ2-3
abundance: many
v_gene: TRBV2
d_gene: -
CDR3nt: TGTGCCACCACCCGGGACGCAAGCACAGATACGCAGTATTTT
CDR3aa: CATTRDASTDTQYF

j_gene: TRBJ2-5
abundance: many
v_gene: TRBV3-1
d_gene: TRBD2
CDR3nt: TGTGCCAGCAGCCAAGGGGATAGCGGGGAGACCCAGTACTTC
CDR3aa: CASSQGDSGETQYF